Included here is one T cell receptor beta chain sequence, with context. Its specificity is unknown. These data come from a study of shared clonotypes between healthy human individuals. Study-level findings and limits: Genetic and exposure-history diversity was limited by the small donor number.

The test was conducted at deep level. As handled by the study authors: Owing to the provision of junction-only sequences devoid of quality scores by immunoSEQ, filtering differed. The repertoire was sequenced with immunoSEQ multiplex PCR; TCRdb's copy has only in-frame clones and lacks some. V, J and clone size are those of that table, while D and trimming were read from the DNA. The data hold about 2.4 million clones, with more than 80% observed a single time. The CDR3 length is 14 residues. CDR1 and CDR2 from the germline V gene are SGHAT and FQNNGV. Trimming removed 0 bases at V and 4 bases at J, with 9 bases between.

The V and J genes are TRBV11-2 and TRBJ2-5; no clear D. Material for sequencing was naive CD4+ T cells sorted from blood. As to subset: CD45RA+ positively selected. The receptor's source is a man aged 18 to 29 in good health. The CDR3 sequence is CASSLDMGTETQYF. CDR3 nucleotides: TGTGCCAGCAGCTTAGATATGGGAACAGAGACCCAGTACTTC.